These 24 T cell receptor beta chains were all obtained from the same sample, sequenced in a study of breast tumors, draining lymph nodes, adjacent tissues. Using its own MiXCR run on the multiplex PCR reads, TCRdb lists one record per CDR3 protein. The data hold about 9,600 distinct CDR3 sequences, with under 55% observed a single time. The sequencing sample was made of tumor-adjacent breast tissue. The receptor source for this set is a female donor with breast cancer. Some clones in this sample may be carry-over from other donors' samples.

The chain carries TRBV6-5 and TRBJ2-7; 9 bases match TRBD1. This CDR3 region has 16 residues. The junction had 9 bases not matched to a gene; V was cut back by 2 bases and J by 4 bases. Germline V gene lookup returns CDR1 MNHEY and CDR2 SVGAGI. CDR3 sequence (DNA): TGTGCCAGCAGTTACCCTACGGACAGGGGTGGATACGAGCAGTACTTC. The encoded protein is CASSYPTDRGGYEQYF.

This clonotype was observed at least ten times. The chain recombines TRBV9 with TRBJ2-2, with D perhaps TRBD1 or TRBD2 (5 bases each). This CDR3 has 16 residues. CDR1 SGDLS and CDR2 YYNGEE come from the germline V gene. V dropped 0 bases and J dropped 1 base, with 10 bases sitting between them. Written as DNA, the CDR3 is TGTGCCAGCAGCGTAGCGGCAGGGAGGAACACCGGGGAGCTGTTTTTT. Translation: CASSVAAGRNTGELFF.

This clonotype has at least ten counts. J is TRBJ2-2 and V is TRBV4-2; no clear D. Germline loops: CDR1 LGHNA, CDR2 YNFKEQ. The CDR3 covers 13 residues. Trimming took 2 bases from V and 7 from J, leaving 8 bases between them. The CDR3 sequence is CASSQPGLGELFF. The CDR3 DNA reads as TGTGCCAGCAGCCAACCCGGGCTCGGGGAGCTGTTTTTT.

This clonotype appeared a few times. A much larger clone differs from this one at a single base, so this may be a read error. The rearrangement links TRBV29-1 to TRBJ2-5; D tentatively fits TRBD1 or TRBD2 (5 bases each). CDR3 size: 12 residues. From germline, CDR1 is SQVTM and CDR2 ANQGSEA. The CDR3 is CSVVGEQGTQYF. The CDR3 DNA is TGCAGCGTTGTGGGGGAGCAAGGGACCCAGTACTTC. The entire variable domain, with the rest obtained from reference TRBV29-1 and TRBJ2-5, is as follows: SAVISQKPSRDICQRGTSLTIQCQVDSQVTMMFWYRQQPGQSLTLIATANQGSEATYESGFVIDKFPISRPNLTFSTLTVSNMSPEDSSIYLCSVVGEQGTQYFGPGTRLLVL.

By share, this clonotype counts as medium-sized. The V gene is TRBV2, the J gene TRBJ1-6, with 9 bases matching TRBD1. The V gene's germline CDR1 is SNHLY and CDR2 FYNNEI. CDR3 length equals 14 residues. With V trimmed by 7 bases and J by 10 bases, 8 bases remained unmatched. CDR3 in DNA: TGTGCCAGCATGGGGACAGGGAAATGGTCACCCCTCCACTTT. Its translation: CASMGTGKWSPLHF.

By its share, this clonotype is medium-sized. V usage is TRBV2 and J usage is TRBJ2-7, with D perhaps TRBD1 or TRBD2 (6 bases each). V shed 6 bases and J shed 7 bases, with 22 bases lying between them. Germline V gene sequence: CDR1 SNHLY, CDR2 FYNNEI. CDR3 length: 15 residues. The CDR3 bases are TGTGCCAGCAGCGCGGGACAACCAGGAGGGGAGGAGCAGTACTTC. Amino acids: CASSAGQPGGEEQYF.

This clonotype was counted at least ten times. V gene TRBV7-8 combines with J gene TRBJ2-2; 8 nucleotides match TRBD2. Germline V gene data show CDR1 as SGHVS and CDR2 as FQNEAQ. Losses at the gene ends were 5 bases for V and 1 base for J; bases not matched to a gene: 12. The CDR3 has 18 residues. The CDR3 loop reads CASSPRRSGRGNTGELFF. In DNA, the CDR3 is TGTGCCAGCAGCCCCCGGAGGAGCGGGAGAGGGAACACCGGGGAGCTGTTTTTT.

This clonotype is medium-sized in the sample. V gene TRBV20-1 combines with J gene TRBJ1-3, with 8 bases that match TRBD1. V lost 0 bases, J lost 0 bases, and 7 bases stayed unmatched. CDR1 and CDR2 (germline): DFQATT, SNEGSKA (reference sequence). The CDR3 runs 17 residues. CDR3 DNA sequence: TGCAGTGCTAGAGACCCGTTACAGGGGGTCTCTGGAAACACCATATATTTT. Translated: CSARDPLQGVSGNTIYF.

This clonotype was recorded at least ten times. V gene TRBV28 combines with J gene TRBJ1-3; possible D gene TRBD1, 5 bases. Germline values: CDR1 MDHEN, CDR2 SYDVKM. This CDR3 spans 13 amino acids. With 11 bases removed from V and 2 bases from J, the gap between germline ends came to 13 bases. DNA of the CDR3: TGTGCCCATAGGGGTCTGGCTGGAAACACCATATATTTT. Amino acid sequence: CAHRGLAGNTIYF.

This clonotype was seen only once. The V gene is TRBV6-5, the J gene TRBJ2-7; the match to TRBD2 covers 11 bases. The ends lost 6 bases at V and 2 bases at J; junction bases unmatched: 0. This CDR3 has 13 amino acids. Germline CDR1 is MNHEY and CDR2 is SVGAGI. The CDR3 region has the DNA TGTGCCAGCAGACTAGCGGGAGCCTACGAGCAGTACTTC. It encodes CASRLAGAYEQYF.

By share, this clonotype ranks as medium-sized. V gene TRBV10-3 combines with J gene TRBJ2-7, with D hard to call. CDR1 is ENHRY, CDR2 SYGVKD, per germline. The CDR3 spans 12 residues. V dropped 0 bases and J dropped 3 bases, with 3 bases sitting between them. The CDR3 reads CAISESLYEQYF. DNA of the CDR3: TGTGCCATCAGTGAGTCGCTCTACGAGCAGTACTTC.

This clonotype was counted ten times or more. This chain joins TRBV30 and TRBJ2-2, with 7 bases lining up with TRBD1. V shed 2 bases, J shed 2 bases, and the junction held 5 bases outside the gene matches. There are 15 residues in the CDR3. The germline gives CDR1 GTSNPN, CDR2 SVGIG (reference sequence). CDR3 DNA: TGTGCCTGGAGTCCCCGGGACAGAAACACCGGGGAGCTGTTTTTT. It encodes CAWSPRDRNTGELFF.

This clonotype was picked up many times. The chain joins TRBV10-3 to TRBJ1-5, with D tentatively TRBD1 (6 bases). In germline, CDR1 is ENHRY, CDR2 SYGVKD. CDR3 length: 14 residues. The V end lost 6 bases, the J end lost 4 bases, and 13 bases lay between the germline ends. For the CDR3, the DNA is TGTGCCATCAGCTTAGACAGGAATAATCAGCCCCAGCATTTT. Protein product: CAISLDRNNQPQHF.

By sample fraction, this clonotype is medium-sized (0.01 to 0.1%). The genes are TRBV9 and TRBJ2-7; D uncertain. Germline V gene data show CDR1 as SGDLS and CDR2 as YYNGEE. The CDR3 runs to 13 residues. Between the trimmed V and J ends, which lost 0 bases and 3 bases, there was a span of 7 bases. The CDR3, as DNA: TGTGCCAGCAGCGTAGAGGATAACTACGAGCAGTACTTC. Its protein product is CASSVEDNYEQYF.

This chain joins TRBV7-6 and TRBJ2-2; no definite D call. Germline V gene data show CDR1 as SGHVS and CDR2 as FNYEAQ. V dropped 7 bases and J dropped 4 bases, with 10 bases sitting between them. This CDR3 comprises 13 residues. The CDR3: CASIIGLTGELFF. Written as DNA, the CDR3 is TGTGCCAGCATTATAGGGCTCACCGGGGAGCTGTTTTTT.

Many counts were recorded for this clonotype. The chain uses TRBV5-1 and TRBJ1-5, with 7 nucleotides matching TRBD1. The CDR3 spans 15 residues. The junction had 6 bases not matched to a gene; V was cut back by 5 bases and J by 1 base. The germline gives CDR1 SGHRS, CDR2 YFSETQ. CDR3 protein: CASRLTGLSNQPQHF. The CDR3 DNA reads as TGCGCCAGCAGATTGACAGGGTTGAGCAATCAGCCCCAGCATTTT.

This chain uses TRBV6-1 with TRBJ1-2; D not resolved. Germline V lookup: CDR1 MNHNS, CDR2 SASEGT. The CDR3 has 13 amino acids. V lost 1 base, J lost 4 bases, and 7 bases lay in between. CDR3 in DNA: TGTGCCAGCAGTGAAGTTGGGATCTATGGCTACACCTTC. Translated: CASSEVGIYGYTF.

By sample share, this clonotype is medium-sized (0.01 to 0.1%). The chain uses TRBV5-1 and TRBJ2-5; 11 bases are a match to TRBD2. The germline V gene has CDR1 SGHRS and CDR2 YFSETQ. The junction had 4 bases not matched to a gene; V was cut back by 3 bases and J by 3 bases. The CDR3 runs to 15 residues. Written as DNA, the CDR3 is TGCGCCAGCAGCTCCGGGACTAGCGGCGAAGAGACCCAGTACTTC. It translates to CASSSGTSGEETQYF.

By frequency in the sample, this clonotype is medium-sized. The genes are TRBV6-6 and TRBJ1-6; D possibly corresponds to TRBD1 (6 bases). The CDR3 loop spans 18 amino acids. Looked up from germline, CDR1 is MNHNY and CDR2 is SVGAGI (reference sequence). V lost 5 bases to trimming and J lost 7 bases, with 24 bases between them. Here the CDR3 reads CASSDPSLQGLNNSPLHF. CDR3 sequence (DNA): TGTGCCAGCAGTGATCCTTCGTTACAGGGACTGAACAATTCACCCCTCCACTTT.

There are many counts of this clonotype. The chain joins TRBV28 to TRBJ2-7; 10 bases match TRBD1. Germline CDR1 MDHEN, CDR2 SYDVKM. The ends lost 5 bases at V and 4 bases at J; junction bases unmatched: 8. This CDR3 is 15 amino acids long. The CDR3 DNA follows: TGTGCCAGCAGTGTGGCGGGACAGGGGAAGTACGAGCAGTACTTC. Residues: CASSVAGQGKYEQYF.

This clonotype was recorded many times. V usage is TRBV11-3 and J usage is TRBJ2-3; no definite D call. Per germline, CDR1 SGHNT and CDR2 YENEEA. V was clipped by 5 bases and J by 2 bases, with 11 bases between them. The CDR3 is made up of 14 amino acids. CDR3 region: CASSTMGDTDTQYF. CDR3 sequence (DNA): TGTGCCAGCAGCACGATGGGCGACACAGATACGCAGTATTTT.

The genes are TRBV6-1 and TRBJ2-7; 10 nucleotides match TRBD1. Germline values: CDR1 MNHNS, CDR2 SASEGT. J lost 6 bases, V lost 4 bases, and 3 bases had no gene match. The CDR3 spans 13 residues. CDR3 region: CASSGDRGAEQYF. CDR3 bases: TGTGCCAGCAGTGGGGACAGGGGAGCCGAGCAGTACTTC.

This clonotype was seen only once. The chain employs TRBV5-1 and TRBJ1-2, with 10 bases identical to TRBD1. CDR1 and CDR2 from the germline V gene are SGHRS and YFSETQ. This CDR3 is 13 amino acids long. With 7 bases clipped from V and 8 bases from J, the junction kept 8 bases outside the gene matches. The CDR3 protein is CASPGQGTTGYTF. In nucleotides, the CDR3 is TGCGCCAGCCCGGGACAGGGGACCACCGGCTACACCTTC.

This clonotype was seen repeatedly, ten times or more. A much larger clonotype is one base distant, so this may be a read error. V and J are TRBV7-2 and TRBJ1-4, with D perhaps TRBD1 (6 bases). CDR3 length: 15 amino acids. With 2 bases removed from V and 12 bases from J, the gap between germline ends came to 19 bases. CDR1 is SGHTA and CDR2 is FQGNSA in the germline V gene. CDR3 in DNA: TGTGCCAGCAGCTTATTAGACAGGTTGGGAGAAGAACTGTTTTTT. Its protein is CASSLLDRLGEELFF.